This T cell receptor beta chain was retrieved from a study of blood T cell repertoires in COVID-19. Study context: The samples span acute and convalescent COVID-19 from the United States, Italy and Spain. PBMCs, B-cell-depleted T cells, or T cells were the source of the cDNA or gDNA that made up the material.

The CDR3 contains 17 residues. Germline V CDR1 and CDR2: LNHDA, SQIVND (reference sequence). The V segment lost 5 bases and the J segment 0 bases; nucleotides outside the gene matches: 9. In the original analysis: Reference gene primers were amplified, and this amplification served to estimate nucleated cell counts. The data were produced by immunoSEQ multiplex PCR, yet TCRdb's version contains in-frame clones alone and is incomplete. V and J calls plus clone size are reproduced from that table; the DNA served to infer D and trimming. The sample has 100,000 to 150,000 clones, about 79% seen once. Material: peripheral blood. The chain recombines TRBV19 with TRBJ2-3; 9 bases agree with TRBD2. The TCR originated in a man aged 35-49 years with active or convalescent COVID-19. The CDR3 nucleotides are TGTGCCAGTAGTCCCCCTGGACTAGCGTCTAGCACAGATACGCAGTATTTT. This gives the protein CASSPPGLASSTDTQYF.